A selection of T cell receptor beta chains follows, all from one sample in a study of spatial heterogeneity in lung cancer. One entry per CDR3 protein, called by TCRdb with MiXCR from the 5' RACE reads. The sample records around 9,700 distinct CDR3 sequences, 5.5% to 7.5% being singletons. The material sequenced was PBMCs, taken at surgery. The receptors come from a male donor with early-stage non-small cell lung cancer. Both conserved end residues are part of each CDR3. A D gene is named only where the DNA matches it firmly.

v_gene: TRBV29-1
j_gene: TRBJ2-5
d_gene: -
CDR3aa: CSVGLTGQETQYF

v_gene: TRBV5-1
j_gene: TRBJ2-4
d_gene: -
CDR3aa: CASSLGALNTGGNIQYF

v_gene: TRBV29-1
j_gene: TRBJ2-1
d_gene: TRBD2
CDR3aa: CSVAGTAQAPTTSGVHNEQFF

v_gene: TRBV5-1
j_gene: TRBJ2-7
d_gene: -
CDR3aa: CASSLAGDRSYEQYF

v_gene: TRBV20-1
j_gene: TRBJ2-7
d_gene: TRBD2
CDR3aa: CSATWRGSSYEQYF

v_gene: TRBV19
j_gene: TRBJ1-1
d_gene: -
CDR3aa: CASSLWEGYTEAFF

v_gene: TRBV20-1
j_gene: TRBJ2-2
d_gene: TRBD2
CDR3aa: CSASGGRNRELFF

v_gene: TRBV6-5
j_gene: TRBJ2-1
d_gene: -
CDR3aa: CASSYRGWRGEQFF

v_gene: TRBV7-8
j_gene: TRBJ2-5
d_gene: -
CDR3aa: CASSLSEAWETQYF

v_gene: TRBV10-3
j_gene: TRBJ2-1
d_gene: -
CDR3aa: CAISALHNEQFF

v_gene: TRBV20-1
j_gene: TRBJ1-5
d_gene: -
CDR3aa: CSARGEQGSNQPQHF

v_gene: TRBV7-3
j_gene: TRBJ2-1
d_gene: -
CDR3aa: CASSLLWSSSYNEQFF

v_gene: TRBV4-1
j_gene: TRBJ2-7
d_gene: TRBD1
CDR3aa: CASSQGPRDRGLGEQYF

v_gene: TRBV28
j_gene: TRBJ2-7
d_gene: -
CDR3aa: CATAGGPSYEQYF

v_gene: TRBV6-5
j_gene: TRBJ1-2
d_gene: -
CDR3aa: CASSLTKSTAGGYTF

v_gene: TRBV27
j_gene: TRBJ2-7
d_gene: -
CDR3aa: CASRKGAAGVSYEQYF

v_gene: TRBV5-5
j_gene: TRBJ2-3
d_gene: TRBD2
CDR3aa: CASSLVAGGSVDTQYF

v_gene: TRBV28
j_gene: TRBJ2-3
d_gene: TRBD2
CDR3aa: CASSGLLAGGADTQYF

v_gene: TRBV7-2
j_gene: TRBJ2-3
d_gene: -
CDR3aa: CASSAYTDTQYF

v_gene: TRBV28
j_gene: TRBJ1-2
d_gene: -
CDR3aa: CASSQYGYTF

v_gene: TRBV7-9
j_gene: TRBJ2-1
d_gene: -
CDR3aa: CASSLGTVGNEQFF

v_gene: TRBV5-1
j_gene: TRBJ2-7
d_gene: TRBD1
CDR3aa: CASSTGQGANEQYF